The clone carrying this TCR beta chain is a singleton in its sample. Antigen specificity is unknown. The germline V gene encodes CDR1 SGHAT and CDR2 FQNNGV. V was pared by 1 base and J by 0 bases, with 10 bases between. The CDR3 consists of 16 residues. TCRdb keeps only in-frame clones here, not all; method: immunoSEQ multiplex PCR. Of over 130,000 clones detected, 90% appear once; the ten largest clones hold under 4%. This entry comes from a study of T cell responses to AZD1222 COVID-19 vaccine. Study-level findings and limits: No repertoire was sampled before or during the peak T cell response, only after it. Clonal diversity was possibly underestimated, and the donors were mostly white British, with more females. Of spike-specific TCRs, nearly half reportedly target regions left unmutated in variants.

The rearrangement uses TRBV11-2 and TRBJ1-3, with D uncertain. Sequenced material: peripheral blood, taken 28 days after the second AZD1222 dose. This sequence was found in an adult who received the AZD1222 COVID-19 vaccine. CDR3 region: CASSLGPGRSGNTIYF. CDR3 nucleotide sequence: TGTGCCAGCAGCTTAGGCCCAGGACGCTCTGGAAACACCATATATTTT.